Listed below are T cell receptor beta chains from one sample, sequenced in a study of blood T cell repertoires in COVID-19. Some clones are missing from TCRdb's copy, which holds only in-frame ones; the method was immunoSEQ multiplex PCR. The repertoire holds 280,000 or so clones, with approximately 83% as singletons. Sequences were obtained from PBMCs or T cells enriched from blood (not recorded which). Source of these receptors: a young man who had recovered from COVID-19. CDR3s include the opening cysteine and the closing phenylalanine or tryptophan. Each record gives: D gene, clone size, J gene, V gene, CDR3 protein, CDR3 DNA. The D gene is left open where the match is weak. Clone size is given for some rows only: seen once, a few or many times, or a class if the clone is expanded.

D gene: NA
clone size: NA
J gene: TRBJ2-4
V gene: TRBV30
CDR3 protein: CAWSQGAGLGPKNIQYF
CDR3 DNA: TGTGCCTGGAGTCAGGGAGCGGGTCTGGGACCCAAAAACATTCAGTACTTC

D gene: TRBD1
clone size: once
J gene: TRBJ2-1
V gene: TRBV5-1
CDR3 protein: CASSELGGDNEQFF
CDR3 DNA: TGCGCCAGCAGCGAGCTAGGGGGCGACAATGAGCAGTTCTTC

D gene: NA
clone size: NA
J gene: TRBJ1-4
V gene: TRBV12-3/TRBV12-4
CDR3 protein: CASARANEKLFF
CDR3 DNA: TGTGCCAGCGCGCGTGCTAATGAAAAACTGTTTTTT

D gene: NA
clone size: NA
J gene: TRBJ1-1
V gene: TRBV13
CDR3 protein: CASSGRWGGTEAFF
CDR3 DNA: TGTGCCAGCAGCGGAAGGTGGGGGGGCACTGAAGCTTTCTTT

D gene: NA
clone size: NA
J gene: TRBJ1-2
V gene: TRBV4-1
CDR3 protein: CASSQGFATLDSYGYTF
CDR3 DNA: TGCGCCAGCAGCCAAGGGTTCGCGACCTTAGACAGTTATGGCTACACCTTC

D gene: NA
clone size: NA
J gene: TRBJ2-7
V gene: TRBV5-1
CDR3 protein: CASSFTGSTYEQYF
CDR3 DNA: TGCGCCAGCAGCTTCACAGGGAGCACCTACGAGCAGTACTTC

D gene: NA
clone size: few
J gene: TRBJ2-7
V gene: TRBV7-3
CDR3 protein: CASSPVPQNHYEQYF
CDR3 DNA: TGTGCCAGCAGCCCAGTGCCCCAGAACCACTACGAGCAGTACTTC

D gene: NA
clone size: once
J gene: TRBJ2-4
V gene: TRBV11-2
CDR3 protein: CASSQKGDGLNIQYF
CDR3 DNA: TGTGCCAGCAGTCAAAAGGGAGACGGACTAAACATTCAGTACTTC

D gene: TRBD2
clone size: NA
J gene: TRBJ2-3
V gene: TRBV6-4
CDR3 protein: CASSDLAGGPTDTQYF
CDR3 DNA: TGTGCCAGCAGTGATCTAGCGGGGGGGCCAACAGATACGCAGTATTTT

D gene: NA
clone size: NA
J gene: TRBJ2-7
V gene: TRBV5-5
CDR3 protein: CASSLMAGEQYF
CDR3 DNA: TGTGCCAGCAGCCTTATGGCGGGCGAGCAGTACTTC

D gene: NA
clone size: NA
J gene: TRBJ1-1
V gene: TRBV5-1
CDR3 protein: CASSLARHGADTEAFF
CDR3 DNA: TGCGCCAGCAGCTTGGCCAGACATGGGGCGGACACTGAAGCTTTCTTT

D gene: NA
clone size: NA
J gene: TRBJ2-3
V gene: TRBV7-8
CDR3 protein: CASSSDYPRSDTQYF
CDR3 DNA: TGTGCCAGCAGCTCAGACTACCCTAGGTCAGATACGCAGTATTTT

D gene: NA
clone size: NA
J gene: TRBJ1-2
V gene: TRBV2
CDR3 protein: CASRSHSDGGYGYTF
CDR3 DNA: TGTGCCAGCAGATCCCATTCGGACGGAGGCTATGGCTACACCTTC

D gene: NA
clone size: few
J gene: TRBJ2-2
V gene: TRBV12-3/TRBV12-4
CDR3 protein: CASRGSGELFF
CDR3 DNA: TGTGCCAGCCGGGGGTCTGGGGAGCTGTTTTTT

D gene: NA
clone size: NA
J gene: TRBJ2-3
V gene: TRBV4-1
CDR3 protein: CASSQSLVTDTQYF
CDR3 DNA: TGCGCCAGCAGCCAATCCCTAGTCACAGATACGCAGTATTTT

D gene: NA
clone size: NA
J gene: TRBJ2-1
V gene: TRBV6-2/TRBV6-3
CDR3 protein: CASSYSEDEQFF
CDR3 DNA: TGTGCCAGCAGTTACTCTGAGGATGAGCAGTTCTTC

D gene: NA
clone size: NA
J gene: TRBJ1-2
V gene: TRBV30
CDR3 protein: CAWSGQVYYGYTF
CDR3 DNA: TGTGCCTGGAGTGGACAGGTTTACTATGGCTACACCTTC

D gene: NA
clone size: once
J gene: TRBJ1-1
V gene: TRBV3-1/TRBV3-2
CDR3 protein: CASSQERGEAFF
CDR3 DNA: TGTGCCAGCAGCCAAGAAAGGGGCGAAGCTTTCTTT

D gene: TRBD2
clone size: NA
J gene: TRBJ2-7
V gene: TRBV5-4
CDR3 protein: CASSLRGGYEQYF
CDR3 DNA: TGTGCCAGCAGCCTGCGGGGGGGGTACGAGCAGTACTTC

D gene: TRBD2
clone size: NA
J gene: TRBJ2-2
V gene: TRBV18
CDR3 protein: CASSPPSSGGTGELFF
CDR3 DNA: TGTGCCAGCTCACCACCCAGTAGCGGGGGAACCGGGGAGCTGTTTTTT

D gene: NA
clone size: once
J gene: TRBJ1-3
V gene: TRBV2
CDR3 protein: CASSEPVREGNTIYF
CDR3 DNA: TGTGCCAGCAGTGAGCCGGTCAGGGAAGGAAACACCATATATTTT

D gene: NA
clone size: NA
J gene: TRBJ2-6
V gene: TRBV5-1
CDR3 protein: CASSSGGTSGANVLTF
CDR3 DNA: TGCGCCAGCAGCTCCGGTGGTACCTCTGGGGCCAACGTCCTGACTTTC

D gene: NA
clone size: NA
J gene: TRBJ2-5
V gene: TRBV4-3
CDR3 protein: CASSQDYRGQETQYF
CDR3 DNA: TGCGCCAGCAGCCAAGATTATAGGGGCCAAGAGACCCAGTACTTC

D gene: NA
clone size: once
J gene: TRBJ1-1
V gene: TRBV12-3/TRBV12-4
CDR3 protein: CASSLAAVEAFF
CDR3 DNA: TGTGCCAGCAGTTTAGCGGCAGTTGAAGCTTTCTTT

D gene: NA
clone size: NA
J gene: TRBJ2-1
V gene: TRBV6-5
CDR3 protein: CASRGREVNEQFF
CDR3 DNA: TGTGCCAGCAGGGGCAGGGAGGTCAATGAGCAGTTCTTC

D gene: NA
clone size: NA
J gene: TRBJ1-6
V gene: TRBV30
CDR3 protein: CAWRTGPVGAFHNSPLHF
CDR3 DNA: TGTGCCTGGAGGACCGGACCGGTGGGGGCTTTCCATAATTCACCCCTCCACTTT

D gene: NA
clone size: NA
J gene: TRBJ1-2
V gene: TRBV18
CDR3 protein: CASSPPNLGGGYTF
CDR3 DNA: TGTGCCAGCTCACCACCGAACTTGGGCGGGGGCTACACCTTC

D gene: NA
clone size: once
J gene: TRBJ1-1
V gene: TRBV2
CDR3 protein: CASSLTGWGTEAFF
CDR3 DNA: TGTGCCAGCAGCTTAACAGGGTGGGGAACTGAAGCTTTCTTT

D gene: TRBD1
clone size: NA
J gene: TRBJ2-1
V gene: TRBV11-2
CDR3 protein: CASSLRDRSNNEQFF
CDR3 DNA: TGTGCCAGCAGCCTCCGGGACAGGAGTAACAATGAGCAGTTCTTC

D gene: NA
clone size: NA
J gene: TRBJ1-6
V gene: TRBV11-2
CDR3 protein: CASAGNSPLHF
CDR3 DNA: TGTGCCAGCGCAGGGAACTCACCCCTCCACTTT

D gene: TRBD1
clone size: few
J gene: TRBJ1-1
V gene: TRBV5-1
CDR3 protein: CASSQQGVKNTEAFF
CDR3 DNA: TGCGCCAGCAGCCAGCAGGGGGTTAAGAACACTGAAGCTTTCTTT

D gene: TRBD1
clone size: NA
J gene: TRBJ2-3
V gene: TRBV27
CDR3 protein: CASSFRGPDTQYF
CDR3 DNA: TGTGCCAGCAGTTTCAGGGGGCCAGATACGCAGTATTTT

D gene: TRBD2
clone size: NA
J gene: TRBJ2-3
V gene: TRBV15
CDR3 protein: CATSRSSGGSTDTQYF
CDR3 DNA: TGTGCCACCAGCAGATCTAGCGGGGGTAGCACAGATACGCAGTATTTT

D gene: TRBD2
clone size: NA
J gene: TRBJ2-7
V gene: TRBV9
CDR3 protein: CASSTRADSGGFSYEQYF
CDR3 DNA: TGTGCCAGCAGCACGCGGGCCGATAGCGGGGGGTTTTCCTACGAGCAGTACTTC

D gene: NA
clone size: once
J gene: TRBJ1-2
V gene: TRBV3-1/TRBV3-2
CDR3 protein: CASSPSQVVGYTF
CDR3 DNA: TGTGCCAGCAGCCCCTCCCAGGTCGTTGGCTACACCTTC

D gene: NA
clone size: NA
J gene: TRBJ1-3
V gene: TRBV3-1/TRBV3-2
CDR3 protein: CASWGGGNTIYF
CDR3 DNA: TGTGCCAGTTGGGGAGGGGGAAACACCATATATTTT

D gene: TRBD2
clone size: NA
J gene: TRBJ2-5
V gene: TRBV4-2
CDR3 protein: CASSRDYAGTGGTQYF
CDR3 DNA: TGTGCCAGCAGCCGGGACTACGCGGGGACGGGTGGGACCCAGTACTTC

D gene: TRBD2
clone size: few
J gene: TRBJ2-1
V gene: TRBV7-2
CDR3 protein: CASSLSGGYYNEQFF
CDR3 DNA: TGTGCCAGCAGCCTGAGCGGGGGATATTACAATGAGCAGTTCTTC

D gene: NA
clone size: NA
J gene: TRBJ1-2
V gene: TRBV19
CDR3 protein: CASSINWQSYGYTF
CDR3 DNA: TGTGCCAGTAGTATTAATTGGCAGTCATATGGCTACACCTTC

D gene: NA
clone size: NA
J gene: TRBJ2-1
V gene: TRBV4-1
CDR3 protein: CASSSTVRDEQFF
CDR3 DNA: TGCGCCAGCAGCTCCACCGTCCGGGATGAGCAGTTCTTC

D gene: NA
clone size: few
J gene: TRBJ2-2
V gene: TRBV18
CDR3 protein: CASSPRYGGTGELFF
CDR3 DNA: TGTGCCAGCTCACCACGGTATGGAGGCACCGGGGAGCTGTTTTTT

D gene: TRBD1
clone size: NA
J gene: TRBJ1-2
V gene: TRBV5-4
CDR3 protein: CASSSASRAGGNYGYTF
CDR3 DNA: TGTGCCAGCAGCTCCGCATCCAGGGCAGGGGGCAACTATGGCTACACCTTC